This passage covers 21 T cell receptor beta chains from one sample sequenced in a study of T cell responses to AZD1222 COVID-19 vaccine. Produced via immunoSEQ multiplex PCR; TCRdb's table is partial and in-frame only. This table holds some 130,000 clones, about nine tenths found once. The specimen comprised peripheral blood, sampled 28 days after the second AZD1222 dose. The receptors derive from an adult who received the AZD1222 COVID-19 vaccine.

Of note for this clone: The sample has other DNA sequences that encode this CDR3 too. The rearrangement joins TRBV19 to TRBJ1-5; D is perhaps TRBD1 (5 bases). V dropped 3 bases and J dropped 4 bases, with 10 bases sitting between them. Germline values: CDR1 LNHDA, CDR2 SQIVND (reference sequence). The CDR3 length is 14 residues. The CDR3 DNA reads TGTGCCAGTAGTATGACTGGGGGTAATCAGCCCCAGCATTTT. The encoded protein is CASSMTGGNQPQHF.

The V and J genes are TRBV11-2 and TRBJ1-5; 8 nucleotides agree with TRBD1. CDR1 SGHAT and CDR2 FQNNGV come from the germline V gene. Trimming took 3 bases from V and 6 from J; bases not matched to a gene: 4. The CDR3 covers 14 residues. CDR3 nucleotide sequence: TGTGCCAGCAGCTTGGACAGGGACGGTCAGCCCCAGCATTTT. Translation gives CASSLDRDGQPQHF. Together with reference TRBV11-2 and TRBJ1-5, the CDR3 gives the full variable domain: EAGVAQSPRYKIIEKRQSVAFWCNPISGHATLYWYQQILGQGPKLLIQFQNNGVVDDSQLPKDRFSAERLKGVDSTLKIQPAKLEDSAVYLCASSLDRDGQPQHFGDGTRLSIL.

The CDR3 region is CAGGGTGSNQPQHF. CDR3 DNA: TGTGCCGGGGGAGGGACAGGGAGTAATCAGCCCCAGCATTTT. J is TRBJ1-5 and V is TRBV19; 9 bases match TRBD1. The V gene end was trimmed by 11 bases and the J gene end by 4 bases; junction bases not matched to a gene: 9. In germline, CDR1 is LNHDA, CDR2 SQIVND (reference sequence). This CDR3 is 14 amino acids long.

J is TRBJ1-1 and V is TRBV6-7, with 7 bases identical to TRBD1. TRBV6-7 is filed as an ORF, its function uncertain. The V and J ends lost 2 bases and 6 bases, in that order; junction bases with no gene match: 6. This CDR3 is built from 14 residues. The CDR3 here is CASSYPRGEAEAFF. For the CDR3, the DNA is TGTGCCAGCAGTTACCCCAGGGGGGAAGCTGAAGCTTTCTTT.

V and J are TRBV5-5 and TRBJ1-2; maybe TRBD1 (6 bases). The V end lost 4 bases, the J end lost 7 bases, and 14 bases lay between the germline ends. Germline V gives CDR1 SGHKS, CDR2 YYEKEE (reference sequence). CDR3 length: 13 amino acids. CDR3 DNA: TGTGCCAGCAGCACAGGGACACCTCTTGGCTACACCTTC. Translation: CASSTGTPLGYTF.

The chain's CDR3 is CASRPRGGPYNEQFF. CDR3 DNA: TGTGCCAGTAGACCGAGGGGGGGACCCTACAATGAGCAGTTCTTC. V is TRBV19 and J is TRBJ2-1, with D perhaps TRBD2 (7 bases). The CDR3 totals 15 residues. Looked up from germline, CDR1 is LNHDA and CDR2 is SQIVND (reference sequence). Trimming removed 6 bases at V and 2 bases at J, with 14 bases between.

This chain links TRBV29-1 with TRBJ2-7; D may be TRBD1 or TRBD2 (5 bases each). Germline-derived CDR1 and CDR2 are SQVTM and ANQGSEA. V shed 0 bases and J shed 3 bases, with 9 bases lying between them. This CDR3 is built from 13 residues. CDR3 coding DNA: TGCAGCGTTGAAGAGAGGGACGGCTACGAGCAGTACTTC. Translating it yields CSVEERDGYEQYF.

V usage is TRBV6-1 and J usage is TRBJ2-3; the match to TRBD1 covers 8 bases. Losses at the gene ends were 0 bases for V and 6 bases for J; bases not matched to a gene: 5. Germline V CDR1 and CDR2: MNHNS, SASEGT. The CDR3 is 15 amino acids. CDR3 in amino acids: CASSEAADRADTQYF. DNA for the CDR3: TGTGCCAGCAGTGAAGCGGCGGACAGGGCGGATACGCAGTATTTT.

This chain joins TRBV12-5 and TRBJ2-7; TRBD1 matches at 7 bases. V shed 7 bases and J 4 bases; nucleotides not matched to a gene: 7. The CDR3 spans 13 residues. The germline CDR1 and CDR2 sequences are LGHNT and FRNRAP. CDR3 bases: TGTGCTAGTGTCACACAGGGGAGTTACGAGCAGTACGTC. Translated, it gives CASVTQGSYEQYV.

The CDR3 sequence: CASSQAGTPYEQYF. CDR3 DNA sequence: TGTGCCAGCAGCCAAGCCGGGACTCCCTACGAGCAGTACTTC. V gene TRBV3-1 (or the pseudogene TRBV3-2) combines with J gene TRBJ2-7; possible D gene TRBD2, 6 bases. This CDR3 spans 14 amino acids. In germline, CDR1 is LGHDT, CDR2 YNNKEL (reference sequence). V shed 1 base and J shed 2 bases, with 9 bases lying between them.

The chain couples TRBV6-1 to TRBJ1-2; D is undetermined. Trimming pared 2 bases from V and 7 bases from J, leaving 17 bases between. Germline V gene data show CDR1 as MNHNS and CDR2 as SASEGT. The CDR3 consists of 15 residues. The chain's CDR3 is CASSETIQPRLGYTF. CDR3 nucleotide sequence: TGTGCCAGCAGTGAAACGATCCAGCCCCGTCTTGGCTACACCTTC.

V and J are TRBV6-6 and TRBJ1-1; D is ambiguous. The CDR3 consists of 16 residues. The germline V gene encodes CDR1 MNHNY and CDR2 SVGAGI (reference sequence). Trimming took off 2 bases at V and 0 bases at J, with 13 bases between the two ends. In nucleotides, the CDR3 is TGTGCCAGCAGTTACCTCGCCGCCCCTGTGAACACTGAAGCTTTCTTT. This codes for CASSYLAAPVNTEAFF.

The chain recombines TRBV5-5 with TRBJ1-5, with a tentative D call TRBD1 (6 bases). Per germline, CDR1 SGHKS and CDR2 YYEKEE (reference sequence). This CDR3 has 15 residues. Trimming took 2 bases from V and 4 from J, leaving 13 bases between them. The CDR3 bases are TGTGCCAGCAGCTTTGGGGGAGGGGGTAATCAGCCCCAGCATTTT. Translating gives CASSFGGGGNQPQHF.

This chain joins TRBV5-1 and TRBJ2-5; D is perhaps TRBD1 or TRBD2 (5 bases each). V was shortened by 3 bases and J by 0 bases, with 12 bases between the two germline ends. This CDR3 is 15 amino acids long. Germline V gene lookup returns CDR1 SGHRS and CDR2 YFSETQ. This chain's CDR3 is CASSWGMADQETQYF. CDR3 sequence (DNA): TGCGCCAGCAGCTGGGGGATGGCAGACCAAGAGACCCAGTACTTC.

J is TRBJ1-4 and V is TRBV18; tentatively, D is TRBD1 (5 bases). V dropped 3 bases and J dropped 2 bases, with 10 bases sitting between them. Germline V lookup: CDR1 KGHSH, CDR2 LQKENI. CDR3 length: 15 amino acids. The CDR3 is CASSPGEGTNEKLFF. In DNA form, the CDR3 reads TGTGCCAGCTCACCCGGGGAGGGGACTAATGAAAAACTGTTTTTT. The whole variable domain, remainder taken from reference TRBV18 and TRBJ1-4, is NAGVMQNPRHLVRRRGQEARLRCSPMKGHSHVYWYRQLPEEGLKFMVYLQKENIIDESGMPKERFSAEFPKEGPSILRIQQVVRGDSAAYFCASSPGEGTNEKLFFGSGTQLSVL.

This clone has a handful of counts. This rearrangement joins TRBV7-9 to TRBJ2-6, with TRBD2 identical over 9 bases. Germline CDR1 and CDR2: SEHNR and FQNEAQ (reference sequence). The V and J ends lost 5 bases and 2 bases, in that order; junction bases with no gene match: 7. This CDR3 has 17 residues. CDR3 sequence reads: CASSLRRGGTGANVLTF. The CDR3 region has the DNA TGTGCCAGCAGCCTCCGGCGGGGGGGTACTGGGGCCAACGTCCTGACTTTC. Full variable domain (remainder filled in from reference TRBV7-9 and TRBJ2-6): DTGVSQNPRHKITKRGQNVTFRCDPISEHNRLYWYRQTLGQGPEFLTYFQNEAQLEKSRLLSDRFSAERPKGSFSTLEIQRTEQGDSAMYLCASSLRRGGTGANVLTFGAGSRLTVL.

This clone was seen only once. The V and J genes are TRBV3-1 (or the pseudogene TRBV3-2) and TRBJ1-5, with TRBD1 as a possible D gene (5 bases). This CDR3 region has 15 residues. Between the trimmed V and J ends, which lost 4 bases and 2 bases, there was a span of 12 bases. Germline CDR1 reads LGHDT; CDR2 reads YNNKEL (reference sequence). CDR3 region: CASSRSQGGNQPQHF. Written as DNA, the CDR3 is TGTGCCAGCAGCCGATCCCAGGGAGGCAATCAGCCCCAGCATTTT.

The J gene is TRBJ1-1, the V gene TRBV9, with a tentative D call TRBD1 (5 bases). Trimming removed 0 bases from V and 11 bases from J, with 11 bases in between. The CDR3 totals 12 residues. Germline CDR1 is SGDLS and CDR2 is YYNGEE. The CDR3, as DNA: TGTGCCAGCAGCGTAGGCGTAGGGACGGCTTTCTTT. Residues: CASSVGVGTAFF.

J is TRBJ2-5 and V is TRBV30; D unresolved. The ends were cut back, 0 bases at V and 2 bases at J, with 10 bases in the middle. Germline-derived CDR1 and CDR2 are GTSNPN and SVGIG (reference sequence). The CDR3 totals 14 residues. The CDR3 DNA sequence: TGTGCCTGGAGTGTCGGGCCCCTTCAAGAGACCCAGTACTTC. Residues: CAWSVGPLQETQYF.

This chain links TRBV11-1 with TRBJ1-4; the D is unclear. The CDR3 consists of 13 residues. The V and J ends lost 4 bases and 7 bases respectively, with 10 bases between them. In germline, CDR1 is SGHAT, CDR2 FQDESV (reference sequence). As DNA, the CDR3 is TGTGCCAGCAGCTCCGGGGTTGGTGAAAAACTGTTTTTT. It encodes CASSSGVGEKLFF.

V is TRBV15 and J is TRBJ1-3; D is undetermined. Trimming took 9 bases from V and 0 from J, leaving 12 bases between them. This CDR3 comprises 14 residues. Looked up from germline, CDR1 is LNHNV and CDR2 is YYDKDF (reference sequence). The CDR3 protein is CATRRTVSGNTIYF. The CDR3 DNA reads as TGTGCCACGAGGAGGACGGTCTCTGGAAACACCATATATTTT.